This T cell receptor beta chain was profiled in a study of T cell repertoires in cytomegalovirus infection. Of note for this clonotype: Its antigen is undetermined.

MiXCR, applied by TCRdb to the reads, yields one record per CDR3 protein. In the table there are approximately 910,000 distinct CDR3 sequences, more than 25% of which are singletons. General study results and limits: Public TCR beta family frequency separated CMV-and-HLA carriers, including in an independent cohort.

This CDR3 spans 14 amino acids. Germline CDR1 is SGHTA and CDR2 is FQGTGA. The chain uses TRBV7-3 and TRBJ2-3, with TRBD1 identical over 9 bases. The sample was cultured CD8+ T cells from PBMCs, taken from culture after CMV antigen stimulation. The clonotype comes from a human donor in good health (CMV status not recorded). Some clones in this sample may be carry-over from other donors' samples. CDR3 bases: TGTGTCACCCCCGGTAGACAGGGGGCAGATACGCAGTATTTT. It codes for CVTPGRQGADTQYF.